Following are 26 T cell receptor beta chains from one sample sequenced in a study. Tregs were sorted as CD4+CD25+CD127-/low cells. In TCRdb, the 5' RACE reads were re-called with MiXCR into one record per CDR3 protein. The sample lists 55,000 or so distinct CDR3 sequences; around 21% were seen once. The specimen was tumor-infiltrating Tregs sorted from the breast tumor. These receptors all stem from a female donor with breast cancer.

This clonotype was observed at least ten times. V and J are TRBV7-2 and TRBJ1-2, with D possibly being TRBD1 (6 bases). The ends were cut back, 10 bases at V and 0 bases at J, with 15 bases in the middle. Germline values: CDR1 SGHTA, CDR2 FQGNSA. The CDR3 runs 14 residues. For the CDR3, the DNA is TGTGCCACCGGGAGGGGACACCCTAACTATGGCTACACCTTC. Its protein product is CATGRGHPNYGYTF.

The chain recombines TRBV28 with TRBJ2-5, with 14 bases aligning to TRBD2. Trimming removed 8 bases from V and 5 bases from J; junction bases left unmatched: 13. The CDR3 is 17 residues long. Germline CDR1 reads MDHEN; CDR2 reads SYDVKM. The CDR3 spells CASCKTGTSGGRETQYF. CDR3 in DNA: TGTGCCAGCTGCAAAACCGGGACTAGCGGGGGTCGGGAGACCCAGTACTTC.

The chain joins TRBV28 to TRBJ1-2; tentatively, D is TRBD1 (6 bases). The CDR3 contains 14 residues. Germline V CDR1 and CDR2: MDHEN, SYDVKM. Trimming cost V 4 bases and J 5 bases, with 14 bases left between them. CDR3 loop: CASSSSTRGYGYTF. CDR3 nucleotide sequence: TGTGCCAGCAGTTCCTCGACAAGGGGGTATGGCTACACCTTC.

This clonotype was picked up a small number of times. The chain recombines TRBV4-1 with TRBJ1-1; 10 nucleotides match TRBD1. The germline CDR1 and CDR2 sequences are MGHRA and YSYEKL. The CDR3 is 16 residues long. Trimming took 2 bases from V and 5 from J; bases not matched to a gene: 8. CDR3 region: CASSQPPGQGFTEAFF. DNA for the CDR3: TGCGCCAGCAGCCAACCCCCGGGACAGGGGTTTACTGAAGCTTTCTTT.

The CDR3 DNA is TGTGCCAGCAGCGAAGGCGGGCGTAATTCACCCCTCCACTTT. This translates into CASSEGGRNSPLHF. J is TRBJ1-6 and V is TRBV7-2; unclear D gene. V shed 5 bases and J shed 6 bases, with 11 bases lying between them. This CDR3 region has 14 residues. Germline CDR1 is SGHTA and CDR2 is FQGNSA.

On this clonotype itself: Because the CDR3 is missing its conserved closing phenylalanine or tryptophan, this is likely a read error. Because the CDR3's place on the DNA is in doubt, the DNA is left out and the CDR3 is given as listed by TCRdb. The V call is TRBV15, the J call TRBJ2-1; the tabulated D call, TRBD2, remains unverified against the DNA. The CDR3 length is 16 residues, termini included. Germline assignment: CDR1 LNHNV and CDR2 YYDKDF (reference sequence). CDR3 region: CATSRPSRGRLYATGG.

This clonotype showed up many times. The V and J genes are TRBV7-2 and TRBJ1-5; the D is unclear. V lost 5 bases and J 0 bases, leaving 11 bases between the germline ends. There are 15 residues in the CDR3. Germline lookup yields CDR1 SGHTA and CDR2 FQGNSA. The CDR3 nucleotides read TGTGCCAGCAGCCCCGCCCCTAATAGCAATCAGCCCCAGCATTTT. This sequence encodes CASSPAPNSNQPQHF.

This clonotype was seen ten or more times. The V call is TRBV6-2 or TRBV6-3, the J call TRBJ1-4, with a tentative D call TRBD1 (5 bases). The germline V gene encodes CDR1 MNHEY and CDR2 SVGEGT. Trimming took 7 bases from V and 4 from J, leaving 13 bases between them. The CDR3 covers 14 residues. The CDR3 protein is CASKTRRGNEKLFF. As DNA, the CDR3 is TGTGCCAGCAAGACCCGGAGGGGTAATGAAAAACTGTTTTTT.

The sample holds one count of this clonotype. This rearrangement joins TRBV15 to TRBJ2-5; D is uncertain. The germline V gene has CDR1 LNHNV and CDR2 YYDKDF (reference sequence). V was cut by 8 bases and J by 6 bases, with 13 bases left in between. The CDR3 has 12 residues. The CDR3 nucleotides read TGTGCCACCGGCTACGAGGAGCAGACCCAGTACTTC. Encoded protein: CATGYEEQTQYF.

This clonotype showed up just a few times. DNA for the CDR3: TGTGCCACCTTAAACCAAAGCGGGAGAGGCACAGATACGCAGTATTTT. Translated: CATLNQSGRGTDTQYF. This sequence joins TRBV15 and TRBJ2-3; 8 bases are a match to TRBD2. This CDR3 spans 16 amino acids. The germline CDR1 and CDR2 sequences are LNHNV and YYDKDF (reference sequence). The V gene end was trimmed by 8 bases and the J gene end by 1 base; junction bases not matched to a gene: 11.

This clonotype is judged medium-sized. V is TRBV10-3 and J is TRBJ1-1, with a tentative D call TRBD1 (5 bases). With 0 bases removed from V and 2 bases from J, the gap between germline ends came to 7 bases. CDR3 length: 14 amino acids. Germline V gene sequence: CDR1 ENHRY, CDR2 SYGVKD. The CDR3 bases are TGTGCCATCAGTGAGTCTAGGACAAACACTGAAGCTTTCTTT. Translating it yields CAISESRTNTEAFF.

This sequence joins TRBV5-1 and TRBJ1-1; TRBD1 matches 11 bases. This CDR3 has 15 residues. Trimming took 3 bases from V and 6 from J; bases not matched to a gene: 7. Germline CDR1 and CDR2: SGHRS and YFSETQ. Written as DNA, the CDR3 is TGCGCCAGCAGCTCCTCGGGACAGGGGGTCGCTGAAGCTTTCTTT. It codes for CASSSSGQGVAEAFF.

This clonotype has a handful of counts. This chain links TRBV29-1 with TRBJ1-1; no firm D call. Germline V gene sequence: CDR1 SQVTM, CDR2 ANQGSEA. The CDR3 is 11 residues long. Trimming removed 0 bases from V and 11 bases from J, with 10 bases in between. The CDR3: CSVEESVGAFF. The CDR3 DNA sequence: TGCAGCGTTGAAGAATCCGTTGGGGCTTTCTTT.

The chain joins TRBV28 to TRBJ1-1; D perhaps matches TRBD1 (6 bases). The length of the CDR3 is 14 residues. The ends were cut back, 6 bases at V and 5 bases at J, with 16 bases in the middle. Germline V gives CDR1 MDHEN, CDR2 SYDVKM. The CDR3, as DNA: TGTGCCAGCAGGACCACAGGGACCGAAACTGAAGCTTTCTTT. Translating it yields CASRTTGTETEAFF.

This rearrangement joins TRBV28 to TRBJ2-7, with D uncertain. Trimming removed 4 bases at V and 6 bases at J, with 16 bases between. CDR3 length equals 14 residues. Germline loops: CDR1 MDHEN, CDR2 SYDVKM. Here the CDR3 DNA reads TGTGCCAGCAGTTCGCCAGCTCGGGTAGGCGAGCAGTACTTC. Amino acids: CASSSPARVGEQYF.

The J gene is TRBJ2-4, the V gene TRBV7-9; maybe TRBD2 (6 bases). The CDR3 is 13 amino acids. Germline lookup yields CDR1 SEHNR and CDR2 FQNEAQ (reference sequence). V was shortened by 11 bases and J by 2 bases, with 13 bases between the two germline ends. CDR3 sequence (DNA): TGTGCCTCGGGGGACGGACCCAAAAACATTCAGTACTTC. It yields the protein CASGDGPKNIQYF.

The chain combines TRBV5-1 with TRBJ2-1; maybe TRBD1 (6 bases). This CDR3 is built from 14 residues. V was shortened by 6 bases and J by 4 bases, with 14 bases between the two germline ends. The V gene's germline CDR1 is SGHRS and CDR2 YFSETQ. CDR3 protein: CASNPGDPYNEQFF. The CDR3 nucleotides are TGCGCCAGCAACCCAGGGGACCCATACAATGAGCAGTTCTTC.

In this sample, this clonotype turned up a few times. The rearrangement uses TRBV10-1 and TRBJ2-3, with 8 nucleotides matching TRBD1. V dropped 7 bases and J dropped 8; count of bases not matched to a gene: 14. Germline V gives CDR1 WNHNN, CDR2 SYGVQD (reference sequence). The CDR3 consists of 15 residues. CDR3 bases: TGCGCCAGCAACCCGACCGGACAGGGTGTAGCTACGCAGTATTTT. Its translation: CASNPTGQGVATQYF.

This chain links TRBV29-1 with TRBJ2-3; 8 bases match TRBD2. V shed 5 bases, J shed 4 bases, and the junction held 8 bases outside the gene matches. CDR3 length equals 14 residues. Germline-derived CDR1 and CDR2 are SQVTM and ANQGSEA. CDR3 sequence: CSVISGTSSDTQYF. The CDR3 DNA reads TGCAGCGTTATAAGCGGGACTAGTTCAGATACGCAGTATTTT.

This clonotype has only one observation. The chain uses TRBV5-1 and TRBJ2-7; TRBD1 is a possible D gene (6 bases). The CDR3 covers 13 residues. Per germline, CDR1 SGHRS and CDR2 YFSETQ. V was cut by 2 bases and J by 3 bases, with 9 bases left in between. CDR3 region: CASSLRGGYEQYF. The CDR3 nucleotides are TGCGCCAGCAGCTTAAGAGGGGGCTACGAGCAGTACTTC.

In regard to this clonotype: This could be a read error, since a much larger clone is one nucleotide away. The chain has TRBV15 and TRBJ2-1, with TRBD2 as a possible D gene (5 bases). This CDR3 has 13 residues. V lost 0 bases and J 12 bases, leaving 12 bases between the germline ends. Germline values: CDR1 LNHNV, CDR2 YYDKDF (reference sequence). The CDR3 DNA sequence: TGTGCCACCAGCAGAGATGTAGGGAGTGGGCAGTTCTTC. Amino acids: CATSRDVGSGQFF.

In its sample, this clonotype was seen a few times. The chain is built from TRBV5-1 and TRBJ2-2; D is ambiguous. This CDR3 spans 15 amino acids. The ends were cut back, 0 bases at V and 2 bases at J, with 8 bases in the middle. Germline V gene sequence: CDR1 SGHRS, CDR2 YFSETQ. CDR3 nucleotides: TGCGCCAGCAGCTTGGGGGCAGTAAACACCGGGGAGCTGTTTTTT. It yields the protein CASSLGAVNTGELFF.

The chain uses TRBV5-5 and TRBJ2-3; 9 bases line up with TRBD2. V was pared by 4 bases and J by 3 bases, with 9 bases of the junction left unmatched. Per the germline V gene, CDR1 is SGHKS and CDR2 is YYEKEE (reference sequence). The CDR3 is 16 residues long. This CDR3 reads CASSPRSGSGTDTQYF. CDR3 coding DNA: TGTGCCAGCAGCCCCCGTAGCGGGAGTGGGACAGATACGCAGTATTTT. Together with reference TRBV5-5 and TRBJ2-3, the CDR3 gives the full variable domain: DAGVTQSPTHLIKTRGQQVTLRCSPISGHKSVSWYQQVLGQGPQFIFQYYEKEERGRGNFPDRFSARQFPNYSSELNVNALLLGDSALYLCASSPRSGSGTDTQYFGPGTRLTVL.

The count of this clonotype is one. This sequence joins TRBV4-1 and TRBJ1-1, with TRBD1 as a possible D gene (6 bases). In germline, CDR1 is MGHRA, CDR2 YSYEKL. This CDR3 has 16 amino acids. The V end lost 2 bases, the J end lost 3 bases, and 16 bases lay between the germline ends. CDR3 amino acids: CASSQTTCNRDTEAFF. CDR3 coding DNA: TGCGCCAGCAGCCAAACCACATGTAACAGGGACACTGAAGCTTTCTTT.

This clonotype was detected only a few times. The J gene is TRBJ2-2, the V gene TRBV7-3, with 8 bases that match TRBD2. The germline V gene encodes CDR1 SGHTA and CDR2 FQGTGA. The CDR3 loop spans 17 amino acids. After removal of 5 bases from V and 1 base from J, the junction contained 9 bases not matched to a gene. The CDR3 spells CASSPRTSSVNTGELFF. Here the CDR3 DNA reads TGTGCCAGCAGCCCACGGACTAGCTCAGTGAACACCGGGGAGCTGTTTTTT.

In the case of this clonotype: With a much larger clone just one base away, this may be a read error. This sequence joins TRBV29-1 and TRBJ1-4; D is possibly TRBD1 (5 bases). Germline CDR1 is SQVTM and CDR2 is ANQGSEA. CDR3 length: 13 amino acids. The CDR3: CSVGTGRFENLFF. The CDR3 DNA is TGCAGCGTTGGCACGGGGCGCTTCGAAAATCTGTTTTTT.